Following are 15 T cell receptor beta chains from one sample sequenced in a study of molecular identifiers for immune sequencing clone quantification (dated by TCRdb to 2017 to 2018). Library prep was done by PCR. The instrument was an Illumina HiSeq 4000. The public reads were reprocessed in TCRdb via fastp at Q25 and MiXCR, keeping in-frame beta chains. Each CDR3 protein appears once, grouped with its most common genes and DNA. The sample contains tens of thousands of distinct CDR3 sequences, approximately 25% of them found a single time. Under 2% of the sample comes from the top ten. The sample was naive CD8+ T cells from blood, with Jurkat cell RNA spiked in. The cell subset or site label on this specimen signifies: FACS-sorted CD8+CD4-CCR7+CD45RA+ naive T cells. The receptors were gathered from a human donor in good health. Some libraries in this study had Jurkat cell RNA spiked in.

The chain uses TRBV25-1 and TRBJ1-2; D ambiguous. CDR1 and CDR2 from the germline V gene are MGHDK and SYGVNS. CDR3 length: 13 residues. The germline V and J ends were trimmed by 6 bases and 4 bases, with 12 bases remaining between them. DNA of the CDR3: TGTGCCAGCAGAGATAAGTTTGGCTATGGCTACACCTTC. Translation gives CASRDKFGYGYTF.

A remark on this clonotype: This may come from a read error, since a much larger clone is one base off. The chain joins TRBV20-1 to TRBJ2-3; 11 positions agree with TRBD2. This CDR3 region has 15 residues. Per germline, CDR1 DFQATT and CDR2 SNEGSKA (reference sequence). The J segment lost 7 bases and the V segment lost 5 bases, leaving 11 bases of the junction unmatched. CDR3 region: CSAPGIAGGRYTQYF. The CDR3 coding sequence is TGCAGTGCTCCCGGGATAGCGGGGGGGCGATATACGCAGTATTTT.

This clonotype was picked up many times. This chain joins TRBV7-2 and TRBJ1-2; 7 nucleotides align to TRBD1. Germline trimming cut 2 bases from V and 3 bases from J; bases unmatched to any gene: 9. This CDR3 has 16 residues. Germline assignment: CDR1 SGHTA and CDR2 FQGNSA. Here the CDR3 reads CASSLTEGAVYYGYTF. As DNA, the CDR3 is TGTGCCAGCAGCTTAACTGAGGGGGCGGTGTACTATGGCTACACCTTC.

At least ten counts were recorded for this clonotype. The gene calls are TRBV9 and TRBJ1-2; D gene unclear. This CDR3 comprises 14 residues. V was clipped by 0 bases and J by 3 bases, with 9 bases between them. Germline V gene data show CDR1 as SGDLS and CDR2 as YYNGEE. Written as DNA, the CDR3 is TGTGCCAGCAGCGTAGGTGAGGCCGACTATGGCTACACCTTC. Translation: CASSVGEADYGYTF. The whole variable domain, remainder taken from reference TRBV9 and TRBJ1-2, is DSGVTQTPKHLITATGQRVTLRCSPRSGDLSVYWYQQSLDQGLQFLIQYYNGEERAKGNILERFSAQQFPDLHSELNLSSLELGDSALYFCASSVGEADYGYTFGSGTRLTVV.

Details on this clonotype: This sequence may be a read error, since a much larger clone differs from it by one base. V and J are TRBV27 and TRBJ2-7, with unresolved D. Trimming pared 6 bases from V and 3 bases from J, leaving 12 bases between. The germline V gene has CDR1 MNHEY and CDR2 SMNVEV (reference sequence). The CDR3 runs to 13 residues. The CDR3 protein is CASSPRVFYEQYF. Written as DNA, the CDR3 is TGTGCCAGCAGCCCTAGGGTCTTCTACGAGCAGTACTTC.

The table lists this clonotype with many counts. The rearrangement uses TRBV27 and TRBJ2-6; maybe TRBD2 (5 bases). The length of the CDR3 is 16 residues. The germline CDR1 and CDR2 sequences are MNHEY and SMNVEV (reference sequence). V shed 1 base and J shed 0 bases, with 7 bases lying between them. The CDR3 is CASSLLGVSGANVLTF. The CDR3 bases are TGTGCCAGCAGTTTATTGGGAGTCTCTGGGGCCAACGTCCTGACTTTC.

This clonotype was seen a single time. This could be a read error, since a much larger clone is one nucleotide away. The CDR3 region has the DNA TGTGCCAGCTCAGTAGGAAACAGGGGTGTGGGATACGAGCAGTACTTC. Amino acid sequence: CASSVGNRGVGYEQYF. The V and J genes are TRBV18 and TRBJ2-7; 7 bases fit TRBD1. V shed 5 bases and J 4 bases; nucleotides not matched to a gene: 14. The CDR3 extends over 16 amino acids. CDR1 KGHSH and CDR2 LQKENI come from the germline V gene.

This clonotype was detected many times. The genes are TRBV7-9 and TRBJ2-5; D possibly uses TRBD1 or TRBD2 (5 bases each). Germline CDR1 reads SEHNR; CDR2 reads FQNEAQ (reference sequence). The CDR3 has 16 amino acids. The V and J ends lost 0 bases and 2 bases respectively, with 13 bases between them. The CDR3 coding sequence is TGTGCCAGCAGCTTAGCTGGGGCCGGACTTCAAGAGACCCAGTACTTC. It specifies CASSLAGAGLQETQYF.

Remarks on this clonotype: At one of its ends the junction is not consistent with the germline gene, which may arise from a read error. The genes are TRBV19 and TRBJ2-4; 8 positions match TRBD1. The CDR3 loop spans 15 amino acids. Per the germline V gene, CDR1 is LNHDA and CDR2 is SQIVND (reference sequence). The CDR3 reads CTSSIGQGALGFKYF. CDR3 DNA: TGTACCAGTAGTATAGGACAGGGAGCCTTAGGATTCAAGTACTTC.

The table lists this clonotype with a few counts. The chain has TRBV5-6 and TRBJ2-4, with 9 bases that match TRBD1. The ends lost 7 bases at V and 10 bases at J; junction bases unmatched: 15. The germline CDR1 and CDR2 sequences are SGHDT and YYEEEE. This CDR3 has 15 residues. In nucleotides, the CDR3 is TGTGCCAGCCCTCCCCTGAAGGGGACAGGGCTGATTCAGTACTTC. Its protein product is CASPPLKGTGLIQYF.

For this clonotype: A read error is possible here, since a much larger clone lies one base away. CDR3 DNA sequence: TGTGCCAGCAGTGAAGCCTCAACCCCCAGGTACTATGGCTACACCTTC. Protein sequence: CASSEASTPRYYGYTF. The J gene is TRBJ1-2, the V gene TRBV2; no firm D call. Per germline, CDR1 SNHLY and CDR2 FYNNEI. The CDR3 length is 16 residues. The V gene lost 0 bases and the J gene lost 3 bases, with 14 bases spanning the gap.

The gene calls are TRBV11-2 and TRBJ2-7; unclear D gene. Germline lookup yields CDR1 SGHAT and CDR2 FQNNGV. Trimming removed 5 bases from V and 3 bases from J, with 5 bases in between. CDR3 length: 11 amino acids. The CDR3 loop is CASSLVYEQYF. CDR3 bases: TGTGCCAGCAGCCTAGTCTACGAGCAGTACTTC. The full variable domain, completed using reference TRBV11-2 and TRBJ2-7, is EAGVAQSPRYKIIEKRQSVAFWCNPISGHATLYWYQQILGQGPKLLIQFQNNGVVDDSQLPKDRFSAERLKGVDSTLKIQPAKLEDSAVYLCASSLVYEQYFGPGTRLTVT.

This clonotype was seen at least ten times. This chain joins TRBV16 and TRBJ2-5; TRBD2 aligns across 12 bases. CDR1 and CDR2 from the germline V gene are KGHSY and FQNENV. CDR3 length: 18 amino acids. J lost 1 base, V lost 0 bases, and 6 bases had no gene match. DNA for the CDR3: TGTGCCAGCAGCCAATCTTTACTAGCGGGAGGCTTCCAAGAGACCCAGTACTTC. It encodes CASSQSLLAGGFQETQYF.

There are many counts of this clonotype. V usage is TRBV30 and J usage is TRBJ2-7; D gene uncertain. Trimming took off 5 bases at V and 6 bases at J, with 17 bases between the two ends. Germline CDR1 and CDR2: GTSNPN and SVGIG (reference sequence). The CDR3 runs 13 residues. The CDR3 region has the DNA TGTGCCTGGGCTCCGGTTTGGTCGGGCGAGCAGTACTTC. It yields the protein CAWAPVWSGEQYF. The whole variable domain, filled in from reference TRBV30 and TRBJ2-7, reads SQTIHQWPATLVQPVGSPLSLECTVEGTSNPNLYWYRQAAGRGLQLLFYSVGIGQISSEVPQNLSASRPQDRQFILSSKKLLLSDSGFYLCAWAPVWSGEQYFGPGTRLTVT.

This clonotype has at least ten counts. This rearrangement joins TRBV20-1 to TRBJ2-3; D not resolved. Germline CDR1 and CDR2: DFQATT and SNEGSKA (reference sequence). This CDR3 is 11 amino acids long. Trimming took 5 bases from V and 5 from J, leaving 8 bases between them. The DNA of the CDR3 is TGCAGTGCTCAGGTTTTAGATACGCAGTATTTT. Residues: CSAQVLDTQYF.